This T cell receptor (beta chain) came from a study of cytomegalovirus exposure and HLA in healthy donors. Overall study results and limits: Association of 16,951 TCR beta sequences with HLA alleles was found at 0.05 false discovery rate in a later analysis. In vitro experiments confirmed that a few CMV-associated chains were specific for CMV antigens. The authors later linked a missense DCLRE1C variant to TCR beta V- and J-gene trimming.

With regard to this clone: Antigen unknown.

The PCR employed 60 Vbeta primers together with 13 Jbeta primers. The table came from immunoSEQ multiplex PCR; TCRdb's copy has only in-frame clones and leaves some out. The table lists 150,000 to 200,000 clones, with 2.1% in the top ten. V lost 5 bases, J lost 3 bases, and 3 bases stayed unmatched. In germline, CDR1 is MNHEY, CDR2 SVGAGI. The CDR3 covers 15 residues. The TCR was taken from a man aged 25 to 40 in good health and CMV-seronegative. What was sequenced was PBMCs. The chain has TRBV6-5 and TRBJ2-1; 11 bases align to TRBD2. CDR3: CASSPTSGSYNEQFF. CDR3 nucleotide sequence: TGTGCCAGCAGTCCTACTAGCGGGAGCTACAATGAGCAGTTCTTC.